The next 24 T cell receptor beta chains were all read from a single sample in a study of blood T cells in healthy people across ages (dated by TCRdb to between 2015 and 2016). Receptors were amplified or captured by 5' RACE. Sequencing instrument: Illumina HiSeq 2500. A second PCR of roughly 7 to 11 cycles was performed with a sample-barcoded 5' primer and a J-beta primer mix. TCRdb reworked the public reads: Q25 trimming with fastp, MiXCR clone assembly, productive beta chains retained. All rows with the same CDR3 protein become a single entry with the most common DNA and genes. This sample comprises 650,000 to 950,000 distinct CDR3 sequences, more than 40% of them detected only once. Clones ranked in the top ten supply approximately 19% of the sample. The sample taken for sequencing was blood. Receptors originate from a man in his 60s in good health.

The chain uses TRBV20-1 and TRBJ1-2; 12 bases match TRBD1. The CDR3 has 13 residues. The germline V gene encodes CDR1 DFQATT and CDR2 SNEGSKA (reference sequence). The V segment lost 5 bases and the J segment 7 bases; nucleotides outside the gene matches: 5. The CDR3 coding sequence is TGCAGTGCTCAGGGACAGGGGGCCGGTGGCTACACCTTC. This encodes CSAQGQGAGGYTF.

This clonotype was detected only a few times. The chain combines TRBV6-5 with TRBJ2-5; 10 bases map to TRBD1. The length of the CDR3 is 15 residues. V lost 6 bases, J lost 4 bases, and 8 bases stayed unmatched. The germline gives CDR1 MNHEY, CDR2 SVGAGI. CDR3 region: CASSRDRGLGETQYF. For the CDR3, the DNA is TGTGCCAGCAGCCGCGACAGGGGGCTTGGAGAGACCCAGTACTTC.

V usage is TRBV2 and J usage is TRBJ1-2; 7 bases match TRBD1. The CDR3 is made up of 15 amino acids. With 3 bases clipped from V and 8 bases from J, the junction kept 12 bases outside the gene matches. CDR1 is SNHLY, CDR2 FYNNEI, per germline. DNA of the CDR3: TGTGCCAGCAGTGAGGTAGACAGGGTACTGGAGGGCTACACCTTC. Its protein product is CASSEVDRVLEGYTF. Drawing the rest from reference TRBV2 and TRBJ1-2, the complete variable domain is EPEVTQTPSHQVTQMGQEVILRCVPISNHLYFYWYRQILGQKVEFLVSFYNNEISEKSEIFDDQFSVERPDGSNFTLKIRSTKLEDSAMYFCASSEVDRVLEGYTFGSGTRLTVV.

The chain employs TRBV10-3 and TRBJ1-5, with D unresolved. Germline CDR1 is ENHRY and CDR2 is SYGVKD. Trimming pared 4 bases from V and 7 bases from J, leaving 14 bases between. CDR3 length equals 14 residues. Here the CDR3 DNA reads TGTGCCATCAGTGGGGATGGGTTCGGACAGCCCCAGCATTTT. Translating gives CAISGDGFGQPQHF.

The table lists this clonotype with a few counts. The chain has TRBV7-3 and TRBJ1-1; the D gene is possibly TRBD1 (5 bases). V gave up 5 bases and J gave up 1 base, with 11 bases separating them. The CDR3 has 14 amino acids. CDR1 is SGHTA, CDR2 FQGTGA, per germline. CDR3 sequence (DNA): TGTGCCAGCAGCGCCGGGACGGAGAACACTGAAGCTTTCTTT. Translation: CASSAGTENTEAFF.

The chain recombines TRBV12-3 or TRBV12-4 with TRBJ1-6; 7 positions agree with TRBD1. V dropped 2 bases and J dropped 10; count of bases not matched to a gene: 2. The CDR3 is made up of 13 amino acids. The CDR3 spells CASSLNRGSPLHF. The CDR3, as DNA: TGTGCCAGCAGTTTAAACAGGGGCTCACCCCTCCACTTT.

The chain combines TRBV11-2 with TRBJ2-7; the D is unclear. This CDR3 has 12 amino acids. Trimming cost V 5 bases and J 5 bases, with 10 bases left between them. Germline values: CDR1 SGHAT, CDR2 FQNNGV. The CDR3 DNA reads TGTGCCAGCAGCCGGTTTGCCGACGAGCAGTACTTC. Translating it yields CASSRFADEQYF.

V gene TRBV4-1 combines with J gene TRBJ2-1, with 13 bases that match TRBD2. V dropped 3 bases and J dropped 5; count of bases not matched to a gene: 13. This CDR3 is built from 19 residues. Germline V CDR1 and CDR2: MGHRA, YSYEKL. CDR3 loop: CASSHRDLRLAGGNNEQFF. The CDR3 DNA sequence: TGCGCCAGCAGCCATCGCGACCTTAGACTAGCGGGGGGAAACAATGAGCAGTTCTTC.

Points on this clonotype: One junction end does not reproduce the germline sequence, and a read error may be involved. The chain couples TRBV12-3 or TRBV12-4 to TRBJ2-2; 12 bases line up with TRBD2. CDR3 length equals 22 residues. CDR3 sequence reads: CASSELSRTSGVLRGDTGELFF. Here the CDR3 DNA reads TGTGCCAGCTCAGAGCTCTCTCGGACTAGCGGGGTCCTCCGCGGGGACACCGGGGAACTGTTTTTT.

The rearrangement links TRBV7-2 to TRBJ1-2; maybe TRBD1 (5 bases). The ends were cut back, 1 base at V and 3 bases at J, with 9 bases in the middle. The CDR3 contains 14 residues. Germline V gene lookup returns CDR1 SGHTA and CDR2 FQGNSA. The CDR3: CASSLGQLHYGYTF. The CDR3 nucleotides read TGTGCCAGCAGCTTAGGACAGTTGCACTATGGCTACACCTTC.

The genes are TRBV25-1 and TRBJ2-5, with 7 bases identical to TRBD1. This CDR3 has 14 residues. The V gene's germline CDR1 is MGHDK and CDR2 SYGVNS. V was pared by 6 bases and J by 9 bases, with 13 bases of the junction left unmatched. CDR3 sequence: CASRTGQPYGAQYF. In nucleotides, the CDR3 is TGTGCCAGCAGGACGGGACAGCCTTATGGGGCCCAGTACTTC.

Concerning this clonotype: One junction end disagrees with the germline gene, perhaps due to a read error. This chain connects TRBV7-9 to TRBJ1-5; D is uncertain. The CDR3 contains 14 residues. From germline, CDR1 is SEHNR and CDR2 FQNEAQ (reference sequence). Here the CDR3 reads CASSLSGSKQPQHF. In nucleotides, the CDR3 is TGTGCCAGCAGCTTGTCTGGCAGCAAGCAGCCCCAGCATTTT.

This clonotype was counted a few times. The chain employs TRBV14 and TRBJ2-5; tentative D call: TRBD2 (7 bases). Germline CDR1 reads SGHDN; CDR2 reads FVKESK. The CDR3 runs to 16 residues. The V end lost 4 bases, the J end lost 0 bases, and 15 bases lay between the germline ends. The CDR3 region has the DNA TGTGCCAGCAGCCGCCTGGCGGGGGACAACCAAGAGACCCAGTACTTC. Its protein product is CASSRLAGDNQETQYF. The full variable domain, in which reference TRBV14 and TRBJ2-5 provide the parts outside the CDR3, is EAGVTQFPSHSVIEKGQTVTLRCDPISGHDNLYWYRRVMGKEIKFLLHFVKESKQDESGMPNNRFLAERTGGTYSTLKVQPAELEDSGVYFCASSRLAGDNQETQYFGPGTRLLVL.

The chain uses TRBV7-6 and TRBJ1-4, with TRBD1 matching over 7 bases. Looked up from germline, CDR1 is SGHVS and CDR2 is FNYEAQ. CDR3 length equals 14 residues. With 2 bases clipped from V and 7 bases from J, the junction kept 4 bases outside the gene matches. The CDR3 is CASSLPGTVEKLFF. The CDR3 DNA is TGTGCCAGCAGCTTACCCGGGACAGTTGAAAAACTGTTTTTT.

The CDR3 region is CASSPVRIQETQFF. DNA for the CDR3: TGTGCCAGTAGTCCGGTAAGGATCCAAGAGACCCAGTTCTTC. The chain joins TRBV19 to TRBJ2-5; D remains ambiguous. The J call could be wrong; TRBJ2-1 is a better fit for the DNA end. In germline, CDR1 is LNHDA, CDR2 SQIVND (reference sequence). This CDR3 region has 14 residues.

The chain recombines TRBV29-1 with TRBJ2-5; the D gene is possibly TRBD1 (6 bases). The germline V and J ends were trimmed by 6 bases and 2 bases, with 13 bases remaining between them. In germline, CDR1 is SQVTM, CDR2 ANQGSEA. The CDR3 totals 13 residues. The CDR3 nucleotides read TGCAGCGTCGAGAGACAGGAACAAGAGACCCAGTACTTC. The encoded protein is CSVERQEQETQYF.

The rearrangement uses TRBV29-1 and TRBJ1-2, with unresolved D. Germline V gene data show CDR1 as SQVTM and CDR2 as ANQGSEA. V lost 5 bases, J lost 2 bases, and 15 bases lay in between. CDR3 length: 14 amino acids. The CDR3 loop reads CSVSQNQNNYGYTF. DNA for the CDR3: TGCAGCGTTTCGCAGAACCAGAACAACTATGGCTACACCTTC.

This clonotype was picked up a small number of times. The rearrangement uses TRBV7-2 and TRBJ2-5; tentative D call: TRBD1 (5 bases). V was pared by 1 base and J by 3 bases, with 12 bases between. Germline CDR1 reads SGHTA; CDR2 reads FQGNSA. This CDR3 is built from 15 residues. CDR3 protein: CASSLVTGAEETQYF. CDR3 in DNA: TGTGCCAGCAGCTTAGTAACTGGGGCGGAAGAGACCCAGTACTTC.

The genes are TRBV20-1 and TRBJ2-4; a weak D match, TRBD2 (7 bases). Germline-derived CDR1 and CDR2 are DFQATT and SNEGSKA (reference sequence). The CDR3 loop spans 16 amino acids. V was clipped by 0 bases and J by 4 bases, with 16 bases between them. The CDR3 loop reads CSARDIRGAGKNIQYF. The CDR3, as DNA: TGCAGTGCTAGAGATATCCGGGGGGCTGGTAAAAACATTCAGTACTTC.

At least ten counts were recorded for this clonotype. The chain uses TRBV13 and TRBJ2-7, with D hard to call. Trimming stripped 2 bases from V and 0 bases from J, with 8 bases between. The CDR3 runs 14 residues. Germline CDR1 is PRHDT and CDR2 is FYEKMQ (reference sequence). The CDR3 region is CASSLPPNSYEQYF. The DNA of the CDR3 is TGTGCCAGCAGCTTACCGCCTAACTCCTACGAGCAGTACTTC.

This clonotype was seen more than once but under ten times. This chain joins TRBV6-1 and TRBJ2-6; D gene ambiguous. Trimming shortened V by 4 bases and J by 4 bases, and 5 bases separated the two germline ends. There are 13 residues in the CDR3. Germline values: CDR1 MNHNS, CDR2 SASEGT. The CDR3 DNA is TGTGCCAGCAGTGCCAACGGGGCCAACGTCCTGACTTTC. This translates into CASSANGANVLTF.

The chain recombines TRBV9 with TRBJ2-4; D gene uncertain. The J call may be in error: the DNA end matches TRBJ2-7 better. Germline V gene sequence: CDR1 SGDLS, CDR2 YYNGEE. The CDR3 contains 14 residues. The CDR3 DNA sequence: TGTGCCAGCAGCGTAGGTCTCGGCAGTTACGAGCAGTACTTC. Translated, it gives CASSVGLGSYEQYF.

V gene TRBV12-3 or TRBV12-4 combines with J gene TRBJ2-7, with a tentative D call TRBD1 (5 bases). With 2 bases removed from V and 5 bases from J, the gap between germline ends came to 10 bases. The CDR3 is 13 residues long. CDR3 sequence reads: CASSLSGFNEQYF. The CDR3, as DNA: TGTGCCAGCAGTTTATCAGGGTTCAACGAGCAGTACTTC.

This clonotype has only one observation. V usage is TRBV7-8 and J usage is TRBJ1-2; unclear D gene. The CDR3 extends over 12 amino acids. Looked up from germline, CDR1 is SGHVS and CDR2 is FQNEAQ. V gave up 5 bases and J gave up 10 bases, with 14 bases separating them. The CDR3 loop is CASSTYGGVYTF. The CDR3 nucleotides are TGTGCCAGCAGCACCTACGGAGGTGTCTACACCTTC.